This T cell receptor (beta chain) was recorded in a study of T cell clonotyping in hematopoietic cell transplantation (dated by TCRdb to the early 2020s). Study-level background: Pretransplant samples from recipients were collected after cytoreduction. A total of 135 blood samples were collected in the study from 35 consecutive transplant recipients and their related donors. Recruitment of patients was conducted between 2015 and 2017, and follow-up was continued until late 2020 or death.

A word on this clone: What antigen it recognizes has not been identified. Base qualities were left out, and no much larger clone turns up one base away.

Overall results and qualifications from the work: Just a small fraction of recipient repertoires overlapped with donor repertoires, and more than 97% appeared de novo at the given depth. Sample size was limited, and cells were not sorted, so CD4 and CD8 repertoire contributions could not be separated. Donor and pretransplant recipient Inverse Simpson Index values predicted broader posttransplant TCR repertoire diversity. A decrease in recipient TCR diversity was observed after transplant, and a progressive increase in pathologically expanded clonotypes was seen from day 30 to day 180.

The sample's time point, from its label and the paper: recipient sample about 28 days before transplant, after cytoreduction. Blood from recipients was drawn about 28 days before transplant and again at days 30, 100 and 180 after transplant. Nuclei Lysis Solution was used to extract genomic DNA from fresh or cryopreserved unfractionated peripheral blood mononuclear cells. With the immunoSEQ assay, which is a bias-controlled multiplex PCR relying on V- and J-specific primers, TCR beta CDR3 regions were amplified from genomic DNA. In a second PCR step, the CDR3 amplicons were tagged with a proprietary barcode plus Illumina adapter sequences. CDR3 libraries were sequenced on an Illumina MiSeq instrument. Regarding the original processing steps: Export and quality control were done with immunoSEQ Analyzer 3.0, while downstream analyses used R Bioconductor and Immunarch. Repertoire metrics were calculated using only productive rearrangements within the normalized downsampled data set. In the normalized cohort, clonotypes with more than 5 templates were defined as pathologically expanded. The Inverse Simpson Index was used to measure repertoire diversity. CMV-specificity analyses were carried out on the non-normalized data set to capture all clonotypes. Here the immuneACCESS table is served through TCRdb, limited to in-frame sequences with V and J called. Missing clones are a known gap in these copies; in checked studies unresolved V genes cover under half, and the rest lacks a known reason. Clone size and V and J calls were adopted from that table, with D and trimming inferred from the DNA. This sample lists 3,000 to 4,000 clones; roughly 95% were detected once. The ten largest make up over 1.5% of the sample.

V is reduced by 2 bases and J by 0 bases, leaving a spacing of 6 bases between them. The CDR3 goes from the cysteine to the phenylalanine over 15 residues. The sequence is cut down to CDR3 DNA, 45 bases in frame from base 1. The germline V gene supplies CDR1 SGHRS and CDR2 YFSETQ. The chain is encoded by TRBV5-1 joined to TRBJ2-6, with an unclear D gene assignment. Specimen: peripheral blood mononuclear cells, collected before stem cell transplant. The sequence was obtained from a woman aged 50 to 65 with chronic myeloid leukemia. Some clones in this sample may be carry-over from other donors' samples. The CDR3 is CASSFRLSGANVLTF. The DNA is TGCGCCAGCAGCTTCCGACTCTCTGGGGCCAACGTCCTGACTTTC. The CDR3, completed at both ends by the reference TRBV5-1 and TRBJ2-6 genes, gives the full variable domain KAGVTQTPRYLIKTRGQQVTLSCSPISGHRSVSWYQQTPGQGLQFLFEYFSETQRNKGNFPGRFSGRQFSNSRSEMNVSTLELGDSALYLCASSFRLSGANVLTFGAGSRLTVL.